These T cell receptor beta chains were read from a single sample in a study of quantifying T cell responses using KT2 cells. One entry per CDR3 protein, called by TCRdb with MiXCR from the UMI-ligation and nested PCR reads. The table lists tens of thousands of distinct CDR3 sequences, 10% of them singletons, with roughly 9.7% in the top ten. Specimen: PBMCs spiked with cells of the T cell clone KT2. Receptor source: a human donor. Both conserved end residues are part of each CDR3. A D gene is named only where the DNA matches it firmly. Only some rows state a clone size, as once, few, many or a class for expanded clones.

v_call: TRBV29-1; d_call: TRBD2; clone_size: NA; cdr3_length: 14; j_call: TRBJ2-1; cdr3_nt: TGCAGCGTTGGGACTAGCGGGAGTTCCAATGAGCAGTTCTTC; cdr3_aa: CSVGTSGSSNEQFF
v_call: TRBV29-1; d_call: NA; clone_size: NA; cdr3_length: 11; j_call: TRBJ1-1; cdr3_nt: TGCAGCGTCGACGGGAACACTGAAGCTTTCTTT; cdr3_aa: CSVDGNTEAFF
v_call: TRBV19; d_call: NA; clone_size: NA; cdr3_length: 14; j_call: TRBJ2-2; cdr3_nt: TGTGCCAGTAGTATGATGGGGAAGACCGGGGAGCTGTTTTTT; cdr3_aa: CASSMMGKTGELFF
v_call: TRBV5-4; d_call: TRBD2; clone_size: few; cdr3_length: 15; j_call: TRBJ2-5; cdr3_nt: TGTGCCAGCAGCTTGCCTAGCGGCAACCAAGAGACCCAGTACTTC; cdr3_aa: CASSLPSGNQETQYF
v_call: TRBV12-3/TRBV12-4; d_call: NA; clone_size: NA; cdr3_length: 14; j_call: TRBJ2-2; cdr3_nt: TGTGCCAGCACCCTCCCGGGGCGGGGCGGGGAGCTGTTTTTT; cdr3_aa: CASTLPGRGGELFF
v_call: TRBV6-1; d_call: NA; clone_size: few; cdr3_length: 15; j_call: TRBJ2-1; cdr3_nt: TGTGCCAGCAGCCTACAGACCCTCCTCTACAATGAGCAGTTCTTC; cdr3_aa: CASSLQTLLYNEQFF
v_call: TRBV29-1; d_call: NA; clone_size: many; cdr3_length: 13; j_call: TRBJ1-2; cdr3_nt: TGCAGCGTTGATATCAGCGGCTACTATGGCTACACCTTC; cdr3_aa: CSVDISGYYGYTF
v_call: TRBV29-1; d_call: NA; clone_size: many; cdr3_length: 12; j_call: TRBJ2-1; cdr3_nt: TGCAGCGCCTTCCTTACGAACAATGAGCAGTTCTTC; cdr3_aa: CSAFLTNNEQFF
v_call: TRBV5-1; d_call: TRBD1; clone_size: few; cdr3_length: 15; j_call: TRBJ1-6; cdr3_nt: TGCGCCAGCAGCCCTACAGGGGTGAGAAATTCACCCCTCCACTTT; cdr3_aa: CASSPTGVRNSPLHF
v_call: TRBV6-2/TRBV6-3; d_call: NA; clone_size: few; cdr3_length: 16; j_call: TRBJ2-1; cdr3_nt: TGTGCCAGCAGTCGGAGCAGGGTTGCGTTGGTGAATGAGCAGTTCTTC; cdr3_aa: CASSRSRVALVNEQFF
v_call: TRBV6-5; d_call: TRBD1; clone_size: NA; cdr3_length: 16; j_call: TRBJ1-2; cdr3_nt: TGTGCCAGCAGCACTACAGGGGGCACGGGCGTCTATGGCTACACCTTC; cdr3_aa: CASSTTGGTGVYGYTF
v_call: TRBV12-3/TRBV12-4; d_call: NA; clone_size: many; cdr3_length: 13; j_call: TRBJ1-1; cdr3_nt: TGTGCCAGCAGTTTTCGCAGGGACACTGAAGCTTTCTTT; cdr3_aa: CASSFRRDTEAFF
v_call: TRBV6-5; d_call: NA; clone_size: few; cdr3_length: 18; j_call: TRBJ2-1; cdr3_nt: TGTGCCAGCAGTTTCTCCTCCCGGGGGAGGGGGGGAGGCAATGAGCAGTTCTTC; cdr3_aa: CASSFSSRGRGGGNEQFF
v_call: TRBV19; d_call: TRBD1; clone_size: many; cdr3_length: 15; j_call: TRBJ2-1; cdr3_nt: TGTGCCAGTAGTATAATACAGGGGATGAGCAATGAGCAGTTCTTC; cdr3_aa: CASSIIQGMSNEQFF
v_call: TRBV6-2/TRBV6-3; d_call: TRBD1; clone_size: NA; cdr3_length: 13; j_call: TRBJ2-7; cdr3_nt: TGTGCCAGCAGTTACGGGACAGAGGGGGAGCAGTACTTC; cdr3_aa: CASSYGTEGEQYF
v_call: TRBV5-4; d_call: TRBD2; clone_size: few; cdr3_length: 15; j_call: TRBJ2-3; cdr3_nt: TGTGCCAGCAGCTGGACTAGCGGGGACACAGATACGCAGTATTTT; cdr3_aa: CASSWTSGDTDTQYF
v_call: TRBV15; d_call: NA; clone_size: many; cdr3_length: 13; j_call: TRBJ1-2; cdr3_nt: TGTGCCACCAGGACGTCATCTAACTATGGCTACACCTTC; cdr3_aa: CATRTSSNYGYTF
v_call: TRBV7-9; d_call: NA; clone_size: many; cdr3_length: 12; j_call: TRBJ1-2; cdr3_nt: TGTGCCAGCAGCTTATCAGACTATGGCTACACCTTC; cdr3_aa: CASSLSDYGYTF
v_call: TRBV5-1; d_call: NA; clone_size: NA; cdr3_length: 13; j_call: TRBJ1-4; cdr3_nt: TGCGCCAGCAGCTTGGCCACAGGGGAAAAACTGTTTTTT; cdr3_aa: CASSLATGEKLFF
v_call: TRBV20-1; d_call: TRBD1; clone_size: few; cdr3_length: 14; j_call: TRBJ1-1; cdr3_nt: TGCAGTGCTAGGGATTTACCAGGGGGCACTGAAGCTTTCTTT; cdr3_aa: CSARDLPGGTEAFF
v_call: TRBV6-5; d_call: NA; clone_size: many; cdr3_length: 13; j_call: TRBJ2-1; cdr3_nt: TGTGCCAGCAGTTTCCGGGACGTCAATGAGCAGTTCTTC; cdr3_aa: CASSFRDVNEQFF
v_call: TRBV4-3; d_call: TRBD1; clone_size: many; cdr3_length: 16; j_call: TRBJ2-1; cdr3_nt: TGCGCCAGCAGCCGAGAGGGACAGGGTTTCGACAATGAGCAGTTCTTC; cdr3_aa: CASSREGQGFDNEQFF
v_call: TRBV27; d_call: NA; clone_size: NA; cdr3_length: 14; j_call: TRBJ1-4; cdr3_nt: TGTGCCAGCAGCCGGGCGGCAACTAATGAAAAACTGTTTTTT; cdr3_aa: CASSRAATNEKLFF
v_call: TRBV12-3/TRBV12-4; d_call: NA; clone_size: many; cdr3_length: 13; j_call: TRBJ2-5; cdr3_nt: TGTGCCAGCAGCCCGGGGACGGCGGAGACCCAGTACTTC; cdr3_aa: CASSPGTAETQYF
v_call: TRBV29-1; d_call: NA; clone_size: many; cdr3_length: 14; j_call: TRBJ2-3; cdr3_nt: TGCAGCGTGCGCCTTTCCGGGCGCACAGATACGCAGTATTTT; cdr3_aa: CSVRLSGRTDTQYF
v_call: TRBV2; d_call: NA; clone_size: many; cdr3_length: 10; j_call: TRBJ2-3; cdr3_nt: TGTGCCAGCGGGACAGATACGCAGTATTTT; cdr3_aa: CASGTDTQYF
v_call: TRBV27; d_call: NA; clone_size: many; cdr3_length: 11; j_call: TRBJ2-3; cdr3_nt: TGTGCCAGCAGTTTAGGAGATACGCAGTATTTT; cdr3_aa: CASSLGDTQYF
v_call: TRBV6-6; d_call: TRBD2; clone_size: NA; cdr3_length: 14; j_call: TRBJ2-1; cdr3_nt: TGTGCCAGCAGTTACTCGCTAGCGGGAGTTACGCAGTTCTTC; cdr3_aa: CASSYSLAGVTQFF
v_call: TRBV7-9; d_call: NA; clone_size: many; cdr3_length: 13; j_call: TRBJ1-4; cdr3_nt: TGTGCCAGCCGGTCGGACCTTAATGAAAAACTGTTTTTT; cdr3_aa: CASRSDLNEKLFF
v_call: TRBV20-1; d_call: NA; clone_size: few; cdr3_length: 14; j_call: TRBJ2-3; cdr3_nt: TGCAGTGCTAGGGGCTGGTTAGAGTCTGATACGCAGTATTTT; cdr3_aa: CSARGWLESDTQYF
v_call: TRBV3-1; d_call: NA; clone_size: few; cdr3_length: 14; j_call: TRBJ2-7; cdr3_nt: TGTGCCAGCAGCCAAGTCGTGGGTCGCGACGAGCAGTACTTC; cdr3_aa: CASSQVVGRDEQYF
v_call: TRBV2; d_call: NA; clone_size: NA; cdr3_length: 15; j_call: TRBJ2-1; cdr3_nt: TGTGCCAGCAGTGGTCGTGGCGGGGTTTACAATGAGCAGTTCTTC; cdr3_aa: CASSGRGGVYNEQFF
v_call: TRBV12-3/TRBV12-4; d_call: TRBD2; clone_size: few; cdr3_length: 14; j_call: TRBJ2-7; cdr3_nt: TGTGCCAGCAGCCTGGGACTACTCTCAACCGAGCAGTACTTC; cdr3_aa: CASSLGLLSTEQYF